These 23 T cell receptor beta chains were all obtained from the same sample, sequenced in a study of cytomegalovirus exposure and HLA in healthy donors. A multiplex PCR was run with 60 Vbeta primers and 13 Jbeta primers. Libraries were prepared by immunoSEQ multiplex PCR; TCRdb keeps only in-frame clonotypes and omits some of them. This table has under 200,000 clones, over 65% appearing once. Material for sequencing was PBMCs. Receptors originate from a woman aged 25 to 39 in good health and CMV-seronegative.

The J gene is TRBJ2-5, the V gene TRBV29-1; TRBD1 is a possible D gene (5 bases). Deletions cut 1 base from V and 11 bases from J, with 26 bases between. The germline V gene has CDR1 SQVTM and CDR2 ANQGSEA. The CDR3 has 16 residues. This chain's CDR3 is CSVEGGKVQALFEQYF. The CDR3 nucleotides read TGCAGCGTTGAAGGGGGCAAGGTACAAGCCTTATTTGAGCAGTACTTC. The full variable domain, its missing parts supplied by reference TRBV29-1 and TRBJ2-5, is SAVISQKPSRDICQRGTSLTIQCQVDSQVTMMFWYRQQPGQSLTLIATANQGSEATYESGFVIDKFPISRPNLTFSTLTVSNMSPEDSSIYLCSVEGGKVQALFEQYFGPGTRLLVL.

This chain connects TRBV18 to TRBJ1-2; D call uncertain. V was trimmed by 2 bases and J by 4 bases, leaving 11 bases between them. CDR3 length: 14 residues. Germline CDR1 is KGHSH and CDR2 is LQKENI. CDR3 protein: CASSPGEGGYGYTF. CDR3 nucleotides: TGTGCCAGCTCACCAGGGGAAGGAGGCTATGGCTACACCTTC.

The J gene is TRBJ1-1, the V gene TRBV2; 7 bases are shared with TRBD1. Germline trimming cut 7 bases from V and 4 bases from J; bases unmatched to any gene: 18. The CDR3 spans 17 residues. The germline V gene encodes CDR1 SNHLY and CDR2 FYNNEI. CDR3 protein: CASTPYGQVRAGTEAFF. CDR3 in DNA: TGTGCCAGCACCCCCTACGGACAGGTTCGGGCGGGCACTGAAGCTTTCTTT.

V usage is TRBV28 and J usage is TRBJ2-3; D is perhaps TRBD1 (5 bases). Trimming stripped 7 bases from V and 2 bases from J, with 19 bases between. CDR1 and CDR2 (germline): MDHEN, SYDVKM. The length of the CDR3 is 16 residues. The CDR3 loop reads CASTSLQAIDTDTQYF. The CDR3 bases are TGTGCCAGCACCTCCTTACAGGCTATCGACACAGATACGCAGTATTTT.

The J gene is TRBJ2-5, the V gene TRBV11-2; no firm D call. Germline-derived CDR1 and CDR2 are SGHAT and FQNNGV. V shed 4 bases and J shed 5 bases, with 5 bases lying between them. The CDR3 sequence is 11 residues long. CDR3 region: CASSSGETQYF. The CDR3 nucleotides read TGTGCCAGCAGCTCCGGGGAGACCCAGTACTTC.

The rearrangement joins TRBV5-1 to TRBJ1-1; no firm D call. Germline CDR1 and CDR2: SGHRS and YFSETQ. This CDR3 spans 13 amino acids. V lost 4 bases and J lost 1, with 8 bases in between. As DNA, the CDR3 is TGCGCCAGCAGCCCCCAGAAGAACACTGAAGCTTTCTTT. It yields the protein CASSPQKNTEAFF.

The chain carries TRBV6-6 and TRBJ2-7; D may be TRBD1 (6 bases). Trimming took 0 bases from V and 0 from J, leaving 12 bases between them. This CDR3 contains 16 residues. Per the germline V gene, CDR1 is MNHNY and CDR2 is SVGAGI (reference sequence). CDR3 DNA: TGTGCCAGCAGTTACTCGGGACACCCGATCTCCTACGAGCAGTACTTC. This encodes CASSYSGHPISYEQYF.

V gene TRBV18 combines with J gene TRBJ1-6; 8 bases match TRBD1. Germline V gives CDR1 KGHSH, CDR2 LQKENI. V lost 6 bases and J lost 6; bases outside the gene matches: 16. The CDR3 runs 18 residues. CDR3 bases: TGTGCCAGCTCTCATAGCCCGAACAGGGGGAGCGGTAATTCACCCCTCCACTTT. Encoded protein: CASSHSPNRGSGNSPLHF.

The chain is built from TRBV2 and TRBJ2-1; 7 nucleotides match TRBD1. Germline-derived CDR1 and CDR2 are SNHLY and FYNNEI. V lost 7 bases and J lost 0; bases outside the gene matches: 6. This CDR3 spans 15 amino acids. As DNA, the CDR3 is TGTGCCAGCACCAAACAGGGGAGCTCCTACAATGAGCAGTTCTTC. It encodes CASTKQGSSYNEQFF.

The rearrangement joins TRBV4-1 to TRBJ2-7, with TRBD1 matching 9 bases. The CDR3 runs to 14 residues. Germline lookup yields CDR1 MGHRA and CDR2 YSYEKL. V was pared by 4 bases and J by 2 bases, with 3 bases of the junction left unmatched. The DNA of the CDR3 is TGCGCCAGCAGCCTGGGGACAGGGCCCTACGAGCAGTACTTC. It codes for CASSLGTGPYEQYF.

This clone appeared a single time. The CDR3 coding sequence is TGTGCCAGCAGAGGGGGTTTCTATGGCTACACCTTC. This gives the protein CASRGGFYGYTF. V and J are TRBV25-1 and TRBJ1-2, with a weak D call TRBD1 (6 bases). The length of the CDR3 is 12 residues. Germline CDR1 MGHDK, CDR2 SYGVNS. The V end lost 6 bases, the J end lost 4 bases, and 9 bases lay between the germline ends.

This clone was seen more than once but under ten times. J is TRBJ2-1 and V is TRBV28; 10 positions match TRBD2. The germline V gene has CDR1 MDHEN and CDR2 SYDVKM. The CDR3 is 15 amino acids. V dropped 6 bases and J dropped 4; count of bases not matched to a gene: 6. CDR3 bases: TGTGCCAGCAGCTCTGGGACTAGCGTTTACAATGAGCAGTTCTTC. It yields the protein CASSSGTSVYNEQFF. The variable domain in full, with the rest retrieved from reference TRBV28 and TRBJ2-1, is DVKVTQSSRYLVKRTGEKVFLECVQDMDHENMFWYRQDPGLGLRLIYFSYDVKMKEKGDIPEGYSVSREKKERFSLILESASTNQTSMYLCASSSGTSVYNEQFFGPGTRLTVL.

This clone was found a few times. The chain couples TRBV19 to TRBJ1-1; the match to TRBD1 covers 7 bases. The CDR3 loop spans 20 amino acids. Germline V gene data show CDR1 as LNHDA and CDR2 as SQIVND (reference sequence). V was pared by 6 bases and J by 0 bases, with 22 bases of the junction left unmatched. CDR3 DNA: TGTGCCAGTAGAAACTCGGGACAGCCTAATCCTCCCGCCATGAACACTGAAGCTTTCTTT. Amino acid sequence: CASRNSGQPNPPAMNTEAFF.

The sample holds one count of this clone. The rearrangement links TRBV2 to TRBJ2-1, with TRBD2 identical over 14 bases. The CDR3 has 19 amino acids. The trim removed 7 bases at V and 7 bases at J, leaving 18 bases unmatched. The germline gives CDR1 SNHLY, CDR2 FYNNEI. Written as DNA, the CDR3 is TGTGCCAGCAACCCCGGGGTCCGACTAGCGGGGGGGATGTTGAATGAGCAGTTCTTC. Its protein is CASNPGVRLAGGMLNEQFF.

This clone was seen a few times. This chain joins TRBV5-1 and TRBJ2-5, with 8 bases lining up with TRBD2. The CDR3 is made up of 14 amino acids. J was trimmed by 1 base and V by 4 bases; bases with no gene match: 3. Germline-derived CDR1 and CDR2 are SGHRS and YFSETQ. The CDR3 loop is CASSAGTSQETQYF. CDR3 DNA: TGCGCCAGCAGCGCCGGGACTAGCCAAGAGACCCAGTACTTC.

The V gene is TRBV19, the J gene TRBJ2-2, with 7 bases aligning to TRBD2. The germline gives CDR1 LNHDA, CDR2 SQIVND (reference sequence). Trimming cost V 4 bases and J 2 bases; bases outside gene matches: 7. CDR3 length: 16 residues. CDR3 DNA sequence: TGTGCCAGTAGTACAGCCGGGACTACCAACACCGGGGAGCTGTTTTTT. Translating it yields CASSTAGTTNTGELFF.

This clone was seen only a few times. The CDR3, as DNA: TGTGCCAGCAGCCCCGGACTAGCGGGTACCTCTGGGGCCAACGTCCTGACTTTC. Translation gives CASSPGLAGTSGANVLTF. The chain couples TRBV5-5 to TRBJ2-6; 11 bases map to TRBD2. The V gene end was trimmed by 4 bases and the J gene end by 0 bases; junction bases not matched to a gene: 6. The CDR3 spans 18 residues. CDR1 SGHKS and CDR2 YYEKEE come from the germline V gene (reference sequence). The full variable domain, with the rest looked up from reference TRBV5-5 and TRBJ2-6, is DAGVTQSPTHLIKTRGQQVTLRCSPISGHKSVSWYQQVLGQGPQFIFQYYEKEERGRGNFPDRFSARQFPNYSSELNVNALLLGDSALYLCASSPGLAGTSGANVLTFGAGSRLTVL.

The chain carries TRBV7-9 and TRBJ2-1, with TRBD2 identical over 11 bases. There are 16 residues in the CDR3. CDR1 is SEHNR, CDR2 FQNEAQ, per germline (reference sequence). V lost 3 bases to trimming and J lost 3 bases; unmatched junction nucleotides: 4. In DNA, the CDR3 is TGTGCCAGCAGCTTCCTGACTAGCGGGGTCTACAATGAGCAGTTCTTC. It encodes CASSFLTSGVYNEQFF.

The rearrangement uses TRBV11-2 and TRBJ2-1; D is undetermined. The germline gives CDR1 SGHAT, CDR2 FQNNGV. This CDR3 region has 13 residues. V was cut by 8 bases and J by 4 bases, with 12 bases left in between. The chain's CDR3 is CASRHSGYNEQFF. The CDR3 nucleotides read TGTGCCAGCCGCCATAGTGGTTACAATGAGCAGTTCTTC.

The rearrangement joins TRBV9 to TRBJ1-2; D uncertain. Trimming cost V 4 bases and J 6 bases, with 16 bases left between them. The CDR3 runs to 14 residues. CDR1 is SGDLS, CDR2 YYNGEE, per germline. CDR3 in amino acids: CASSSRGKADGYTF. The CDR3 coding sequence is TGTGCCAGCAGCTCCCGCGGGAAGGCGGATGGCTACACCTTC.

The rearrangement uses TRBV5-6 and TRBJ2-5, with 7 bases that match TRBD2. CDR3 size: 14 residues. Germline V lookup: CDR1 SGHDT, CDR2 YYEEEE. Trimming removed 5 bases from V and 5 bases from J; junction bases left unmatched: 9. Written as DNA, the CDR3 is TGTGCCAGCAGTATGTGGGGGGGGTTGGAGACCCAGTACTTC. As protein: CASSMWGGLETQYF.

The chain employs TRBV7-9 and TRBJ1-2; a weak D match, TRBD1 (6 bases). Germline V gene data show CDR1 as SEHNR and CDR2 as FQNEAQ (reference sequence). The V end lost 8 bases, the J end lost 4 bases, and 14 bases lay between the germline ends. CDR3 length: 13 residues. The CDR3 sequence is CASAQGTIYGYTF. In DNA, the CDR3 is TGTGCCAGCGCCCAGGGGACTATCTATGGCTACACCTTC.

This clone was found a few times. The chain has TRBV30 and TRBJ2-6; TRBD1 might be the D (5 bases). Germline V gene sequence: CDR1 GTSNPN, CDR2 SVGIG (reference sequence). Between the trimmed V and J ends, which lost 8 bases and 4 bases, there was a span of 9 bases. The CDR3 length is 12 residues. The CDR3: CAERQGANVLTF. The CDR3 nucleotides read TGTGCCGAAAGACAGGGGGCCAACGTCCTGACTTTC.